A selection of T cell receptor beta chains follows, all from one sample in a study of spatial heterogeneity in lung cancer. MiXCR, applied by TCRdb to the 5' RACE reads, yields one record per CDR3 protein. The data hold around 16,000 distinct CDR3 sequences, with under 7.5% observed a single time. The material was lung tumor tissue, obtained at surgery. Source of these receptors: a female donor with early-stage non-small cell lung cancer. Both conserved end residues are part of each CDR3. Each record gives: V gene, J gene, clone size, D gene, CDR3 protein, CDR3 DNA. D genes are given only for firm matches. Expanded clones get a size class; other rows say once, few or many, or leave the size out.

v_gene: TRBV20-1
j_gene: TRBJ1-5
abundance: many
d_gene: -
CDR3aa: CSASGARSNQPQHF
CDR3nt: TGCAGTGCTAGCGGGGCGAGGAGCAATCAGCCCCAGCATTTT

v_gene: TRBV19
j_gene: TRBJ2-2
abundance: many
d_gene: TRBD2
CDR3aa: CASTRLAGDTGELFF
CDR3nt: TGTGCCAGTACCCGACTAGCGGGGGACACCGGGGAGCTGTTTTTT

v_gene: TRBV27
j_gene: TRBJ1-3
abundance: many
d_gene: -
CDR3aa: CASSSSGWSSGNTIYF
CDR3nt: TGTGCCAGCAGTTCATCCGGCTGGAGTTCTGGAAACACCATATATTTT

v_gene: TRBV25-1
j_gene: TRBJ1-4
abundance: -
d_gene: TRBD1
CDR3aa: CASSDSGTGIEKLFF
CDR3nt: TGTGCCAGCAGTGATTCCGGGACAGGGATCGAAAAACTGTTTTTT

v_gene: TRBV20-1
j_gene: TRBJ2-5
abundance: few
d_gene: -
CDR3aa: CRMSNQETQYF
CDR3nt: TGCAGGATGAGTAACCAAGAGACCCAGTACTTC

v_gene: TRBV12-3/TRBV12-4
j_gene: TRBJ2-1
abundance: medium-sized
d_gene: -
CDR3aa: CASTQGGSYNEQFF
CDR3nt: TGTGCCAGCACCCAGGGGGGGTCCTACAATGAGCAGTTCTTC

v_gene: TRBV20-1
j_gene: TRBJ2-7
abundance: few
d_gene: -
CDR3aa: CSASPQRRSRRLYF
CDR3nt: TGCAGTGCTAGCCCACAGCGGAGGTCGCGTAGGCTGTACTTC

v_gene: TRBV7-2
j_gene: TRBJ1-1
abundance: medium-sized
d_gene: -
CDR3aa: CASSLETRSAFF
CDR3nt: TGTGCCAGCAGCTTAGAGACAAGGTCCGCCTTCTTT

v_gene: TRBV2
j_gene: TRBJ1-1
abundance: many
d_gene: -
CDR3aa: CASSEIGDTEAFF
CDR3nt: TGTGCCAGCAGTGAGATAGGGGACACTGAAGCTTTCTTT

v_gene: TRBV4-3
j_gene: TRBJ2-4
abundance: large
d_gene: TRBD1
CDR3aa: CASSRDSENIQYF
CDR3nt: TGCGCCAGCAGCCGGGACAGCGAAAACATTCAGTACTTC

v_gene: TRBV6-5
j_gene: TRBJ2-2
abundance: many
d_gene: -
CDR3aa: CASLGPGELFF
CDR3nt: TGTGCCAGTTTAGGGCCCGGGGAGCTGTTTTTT

v_gene: TRBV2
j_gene: TRBJ2-5
abundance: few
d_gene: -
CDR3aa: CASSDAGPFEETQYF
CDR3nt: TGTGCCAGCAGTGACGCGGGACCGTTCGAAGAGACCCAGTACTTC

v_gene: TRBV14
j_gene: TRBJ2-7
abundance: many
d_gene: -
CDR3aa: CASSPTNSYEQYF
CDR3nt: TGTGCCAGCAGCCCTACAAACTCCTACGAGCAGTACTTC

v_gene: TRBV12-3/TRBV12-4
j_gene: TRBJ2-7
abundance: -
d_gene: -
CDR3aa: CASSFRRPLEQYF
CDR3nt: TGTGCCAGCAGTTTTCGGCGGCCCTTGGAGCAGTACTTC

v_gene: TRBV6-2/TRBV6-3
j_gene: TRBJ2-3
abundance: many
d_gene: -
CDR3aa: CATTEVYSNTQYF
CDR3nt: TGTGCCACCACGGAGGTCTACTCAAATACGCAGTATTTT

v_gene: TRBV18
j_gene: TRBJ1-5
abundance: few
d_gene: TRBD1
CDR3aa: CASSLATGNSNQPQHF
CDR3nt: TGTGCCAGCTCACTCGCGACAGGGAATAGCAATCAGCCCCAGCATTTT

v_gene: TRBV6-1
j_gene: TRBJ1-6
abundance: -
d_gene: -
CDR3aa: CASSELGLGSPLHF
CDR3nt: TGTGCCAGCAGCGAACTGGGCCTGGGTTCACCCCTCCACTTT

v_gene: TRBV28
j_gene: TRBJ1-6
abundance: many
d_gene: -
CDR3aa: CASSLFEPSSYNSPLHF
CDR3nt: TGTGCCAGCAGTTTGTTTGAACCGAGCTCCTATAATTCACCCCTCCACTTT

v_gene: TRBV20-1
j_gene: TRBJ2-1
abundance: -
d_gene: -
CDR3aa: CSAGGHSYNEQFF
CDR3nt: TGCAGTGCTGGGGGACATTCATACAATGAGCAGTTCTTC

v_gene: TRBV3-1
j_gene: TRBJ2-7
abundance: many
d_gene: -
CDR3aa: CASSRGFGYEQYF
CDR3nt: TGTGCCAGCAGCCGGGGGTTCGGGTACGAGCAGTACTTC

v_gene: TRBV20-1
j_gene: TRBJ2-2
abundance: many
d_gene: -
CDR3aa: CSARAQGRGDGELFF
CDR3nt: TGCAGTGCTAGAGCTCAGGGGCGAGGTGACGGGGAGCTGTTTTTT

v_gene: TRBV30
j_gene: TRBJ2-1
abundance: many
d_gene: TRBD1
CDR3aa: CACLTGGSRRNEQFF
CDR3nt: TGTGCCTGCTTAACAGGGGGTTCCCGGCGCAATGAGCAGTTCTTC

v_gene: TRBV12-3/TRBV12-4
j_gene: TRBJ2-5
abundance: many
d_gene: -
CDR3aa: CATTPGSKGTQYF
CDR3nt: TGTGCCACCACGCCGGGGTCCAAGGGGACCCAGTACTTC

v_gene: TRBV7-2
j_gene: TRBJ1-1
abundance: medium-sized
d_gene: TRBD1
CDR3aa: CASSIDRDTEAFF
CDR3nt: TGTGCCAGCAGCATCGACAGGGACACTGAAGCTTTCTTT

v_gene: TRBV15
j_gene: TRBJ2-3
abundance: many
d_gene: -
CDR3aa: CATSKDPPDTQYF
CDR3nt: TGTGCCACCAGCAAAGACCCGCCAGATACGCAGTATTTT

v_gene: TRBV5-4
j_gene: TRBJ2-2
abundance: few
d_gene: -
CDR3aa: CASSLKEKGTTGELFF
CDR3nt: TGTGCCAGCAGCTTGAAGGAGAAAGGGACCACCGGGGAGCTGTTTTTT

v_gene: TRBV4-3
j_gene: TRBJ1-6
abundance: many
d_gene: -
CDR3aa: CASSQGWGAGSPLHF
CDR3nt: TGCGCCAGCAGCCAAGGATGGGGGGCGGGTTCACCCCTCCACTTT

v_gene: TRBV5-4
j_gene: TRBJ1-2
abundance: many
d_gene: TRBD1
CDR3aa: CASSLLQGEEGYTF
CDR3nt: TGTGCCAGCAGCTTACTCCAGGGGGAAGAAGGCTACACCTTC

v_gene: TRBV11-2
j_gene: TRBJ2-2
abundance: many
d_gene: TRBD1
CDR3aa: CASSLVLQGQGFTGELFF
CDR3nt: TGTGCCAGCAGCTTAGTACTACAGGGACAGGGATTCACCGGGGAGCTGTTTTTT

v_gene: TRBV27
j_gene: TRBJ2-7
abundance: many
d_gene: -
CDR3aa: CASSLGTLDEQYF
CDR3nt: TGTGCCAGCAGCCTTGGGACACTAGACGAGCAGTACTTC

v_gene: TRBV7-6
j_gene: TRBJ1-6
abundance: many
d_gene: -
CDR3aa: CASSLTEDLWAPLHF
CDR3nt: TGTGCCAGCAGCTTAACCGAAGACCTCTGGGCACCCCTCCACTTT

v_gene: TRBV20-1
j_gene: TRBJ2-3
abundance: many
d_gene: -
CDR3aa: CSARDLALSSTDTQYF
CDR3nt: TGCAGTGCTAGAGATCTGGCGCTCTCTAGCACAGATACGCAGTATTTT

v_gene: TRBV5-1
j_gene: TRBJ1-2
abundance: medium-sized
d_gene: TRBD1
CDR3aa: CASSLEGQPTTPYGYTF
CDR3nt: TGCGCCAGCAGCTTGGAGGGACAGCCCACAACTCCCTATGGCTACACCTTC

v_gene: TRBV6-2/TRBV6-3
j_gene: TRBJ2-5
abundance: medium-sized
d_gene: -
CDR3aa: CASSYGETQYF
CDR3nt: TGTGCCAGCAGTTACGGAGAGACCCAGTACTTC

v_gene: TRBV4-2
j_gene: TRBJ2-7
abundance: many
d_gene: TRBD2
CDR3aa: CASSHTPGGSYDFIPLYF
CDR3nt: TGTGCCAGCAGCCATACACCCGGGGGGTCCTACGATTTTATTCCTCTGTACTTC

v_gene: TRBV10-3
j_gene: TRBJ1-3
abundance: many
d_gene: TRBD1
CDR3aa: CAISAGTGKSGNTIYF
CDR3nt: TGTGCCATCAGCGCCGGGACAGGGAAGTCTGGAAACACCATATATTTT

v_gene: TRBV12-3/TRBV12-4
j_gene: TRBJ2-3
abundance: many
d_gene: -
CDR3aa: CASSPAASTDTQYF
CDR3nt: TGTGCCAGCAGTCCCGCCGCTAGCACAGATACGCAGTATTTT

v_gene: TRBV9
j_gene: TRBJ1-3
abundance: -
d_gene: -
CDR3aa: CASSADGPSGNTIYF
CDR3nt: TGTGCCAGCAGTGCCGACGGTCCCTCTGGAAACACCATATATTTT

v_gene: TRBV6-2/TRBV6-3
j_gene: TRBJ2-1
abundance: many
d_gene: -
CDR3aa: CASSLDSGPYNEQFF
CDR3nt: TGTGCCAGCAGCCTGGACAGCGGCCCCTACAATGAGCAGTTCTTC

v_gene: TRBV9
j_gene: TRBJ1-2
abundance: -
d_gene: TRBD1
CDR3aa: CASSGQGAGLGDYGYTF
CDR3nt: TGTGCCAGCAGCGGACAGGGGGCCGGTTTAGGGGACTATGGCTACACCTTC

v_gene: TRBV28
j_gene: TRBJ2-7
abundance: few
d_gene: TRBD1
CDR3aa: CASKGQGSSQYF
CDR3nt: TGTGCCAGCAAGGGACAGGGGTCGTCGCAGTACTTC

v_gene: TRBV5-4
j_gene: TRBJ1-1
abundance: many
d_gene: -
CDR3aa: CASRFVSMNTEAFF
CDR3nt: TGTGCCAGCAGGTTCGTGAGCATGAACACTGAAGCTTTCTTT

v_gene: TRBV7-2
j_gene: TRBJ2-3
abundance: many
d_gene: TRBD2
CDR3aa: CASSRVAGTDTQYF
CDR3nt: TGTGCCAGCAGCCGGGTAGCGGGTACAGATACGCAGTATTTT

v_gene: TRBV11-2
j_gene: TRBJ2-7
abundance: many
d_gene: -
CDR3aa: CASSLGVRSSGEQYF
CDR3nt: TGTGCCAGCAGCTTAGGGGTCCGGTCGAGTGGCGAGCAGTACTTC

v_gene: TRBV5-1
j_gene: TRBJ2-7
abundance: few
d_gene: TRBD1
CDR3aa: CASSSGQGTSYEQYF
CDR3nt: TGCGCCAGCAGCTCGGGACAGGGGACTTCCTACGAGCAGTACTTC

v_gene: TRBV2
j_gene: TRBJ2-1
abundance: many
d_gene: TRBD1
CDR3aa: CASIGARDRDYNEQFF
CDR3nt: TGTGCCAGCATTGGGGCCCGGGACAGGGACTACAATGAGCAGTTCTTC